Listed below are T cell receptor beta chains from one sample, sequenced in a study of OX40 agonist ivuxolimab in advanced cancers. The table came from immunoSEQ multiplex PCR; TCRdb's copy has only in-frame clones and leaves some out. This table has approximately 37,000 clones, 89% appearing once. Sequenced material: CD4+ or CD8+ T cells sorted from blood, taken in a trial of the OX40 agonist ivuxolimab. The receptors originated from an adult with an advanced solid tumor such as melanoma, head and neck, liver or kidney cancer. CDR3s include the opening cysteine and the closing phenylalanine or tryptophan. The order of the fields is J gene, V gene, D gene, clone size, CDR3 protein, CDR3 DNA. A D gene is named only where the DNA matches it firmly. Rows may omit the clone size; those that give it use once, few, many or a size class.

>TRBJ2-7|TRBV19|TRBD1|-
CASSPRQGDPYEQYF
TGTGCCAGTAGTCCCCGACAGGGAGATCCCTACGAGCAGTACTTC
>TRBJ2-7|TRBV15|-|-
CATSPVSGSYEQYF
TGTGCCACCAGCCCCGTTTCTGGCTCCTACGAGCAGTACTTC
>TRBJ1-2|TRBV30|TRBD1|-
CAWSATGGDGYTF
TGTGCCTGGAGTGCGACAGGGGGCGATGGCTACACCTTC
>TRBJ2-7|TRBV29-1|-|-
CSVELQESYEQYF
TGCAGCGTTGAGCTTCAGGAATCCTACGAGCAGTACTTC
>TRBJ2-5|TRBV7-6|TRBD1|-
CASSLEGTEETQYF
TGTGCCAGCAGCTTAGAGGGGACAGAAGAGACCCAGTACTTC
>TRBJ2-3|TRBV27|-|-
CASRPGLTHTQYF
TGTGCCAGCAGACCTGGACTGACACATACGCAGTATTTT
>TRBJ2-7|TRBV25-1|-|-
CASNPKGGSSYEQYF
TGTGCCAGCAACCCAAAGGGGGGCAGTAGTTACGAGCAGTACTTC
>TRBJ1-5|TRBV11-1|-|-
CASSPQGSNQPQHF
TGTGCCAGCAGCCCCCAGGGTTCCAATCAGCCCCAGCATTTT
>TRBJ1-5|TRBV2|-|-
CASSDYGGTNQPQHF
TGTGCCAGCAGTGATTATGGAGGTACGAATCAGCCCCAGCATTTT
>TRBJ2-1|TRBV5-1|TRBD2|-
CASNPPLAGGYNEQFF
TGCGCCAGCAACCCTCCCTTAGCGGGGGGTTACAATGAGCAGTTCTTC
>TRBJ2-7|TRBV4-2|-|-
CASSTVPYEQYF
TGTGCCAGCAGTACAGTTCCCTACGAGCAGTACTTC
>TRBJ1-3|TRBV4-2|-|once
CASSQRASDGNTIYF
TGTGCCAGCAGCCAACGGGCGTCAGATGGAAACACCATATATTTT
>TRBJ2-5|TRBV7-8|-|once
CASWPRGETQYF
TGTGCCAGCTGGCCTAGGGGGGAGACCCAGTACTTC
>TRBJ2-1|TRBV6-6|-|-
CASTQAGSSYNEQFF
TGTGCCAGCACTCAAGCGGGCAGCTCCTACAATGAGCAGTTCTTC
>TRBJ2-7|TRBV6-1|TRBD1|-
CASSEGTAYEQYF
TGTGCCAGCAGTGAGGGGACAGCTTACGAGCAGTACTTC
>TRBJ1-4|TRBV29-1|-|-
CSAGREGEGANEKLFF
TGCAGCGCAGGCAGGGAGGGGGAAGGGGCTAATGAAAAACTGTTTTTT
>TRBJ1-2|TRBV29-1|TRBD1|-
CSVRGWQGEVYTF
TGCAGCGTCCGAGGGTGGCAGGGGGAAGTCTACACCTTC
>TRBJ2-7|TRBV10-3|-|-
CAISESTTATYEQYF
TGTGCCATCAGTGAGTCGACGACAGCTACCTACGAGCAGTACTTC
>TRBJ2-3|TRBV19|-|-
CASTSADTQYF
TGTGCCAGTACTAGCGCAGATACGCAGTATTTT
>TRBJ1-2|TRBV28|-|-
CASSLGGTGYTF
TGTGCCAGCAGTTTAGGGGGGACGGGCTACACCTTC
>TRBJ2-7|TRBV28|-|-
CASSFRGLNSYEQYF
TGTGCCAGCAGTTTTAGGGGCCTAAACTCCTACGAGCAGTACTTC
>TRBJ2-7|TRBV6-5|TRBD1|-
CAPGQGVWSYEQYF
TGTGCCCCCGGACAGGGGGTTTGGTCCTACGAGCAGTACTTC
>TRBJ1-2|TRBV29-1|-|-
CSVEGDNYGYTF
TGCAGCGTTGAAGGGGACAACTATGGCTACACCTTC
>TRBJ2-2|TRBV11-3|-|-
CASSLEDAGELFF
TGTGCCAGCAGCTTAGAGGATGCCGGGGAGCTGTTTTTT
>TRBJ2-7|TRBV15|-|-
CATSRDRTYEQYF
TGTGCCACCAGCAGAGACCGAACCTACGAGCAGTACTTC
>TRBJ2-6|TRBV19|-|-
CASTTGANVLTF
TGTGCCAGCACCACTGGGGCCAACGTCCTGACTTTC
>TRBJ2-1|TRBV7-9|TRBD2|-
CASSFGGAFSEQFF
TGTGCCAGCAGCTTCGGGGGGGCTTTTAGTGAGCAGTTCTTC
>TRBJ2-7|TRBV9|TRBD1|-
CASSVEGTGNYEQYF
TGTGCCAGCAGCGTAGAGGGGACAGGGAACTACGAGCAGTACTTC
>TRBJ1-5|TRBV19|TRBD1|-
CASSIDRDSAGGSNQPQHF
TGTGCCAGTAGTATAGATCGAGATTCGGCAGGGGGGAGCAATCAGCCCCAGCATTTT
>TRBJ2-7|TRBV5-6|-|few
CASSLAGRPYF
TGTGCCAGCAGCTTGGCGGGTAGACCGTACTTC
>TRBJ2-7|TRBV4-1|TRBD2|-
CASSQGLMGLAHSYEQYF
TGCGCCAGCAGCCAAGGACTGATGGGACTAGCGCACTCCTACGAGCAGTACTTC
>TRBJ2-1|TRBV6-1|TRBD2|-
CASLLTSGGVHEQFF
TGTGCCAGCCTCCTAACTAGCGGGGGGGTTCATGAGCAGTTCTTC
>TRBJ1-1|TRBV6-1|-|-
CASSDPEAFF
TGTGCCAGCAGTGATCCTGAAGCTTTCTTT
>TRBJ2-1|TRBV13|-|-
CASSLGGSSYNEQFF
TGTGCCAGCAGCTTAGGCGGCAGCTCCTACAATGAGCAGTTCTTC
>TRBJ2-7|TRBV10-2|-|-
CASSVSAYEQYF
TGCGCCAGCAGTGTCTCTGCCTACGAGCAGTACTTC
>TRBJ2-7|TRBV29-1|-|-
CSVVLGSGEQYF
TGCAGCGTTGTTCTAGGGTCGGGCGAGCAGTACTTC
>TRBJ2-3|TRBV7-9|TRBD2|-
CASSLASTSGGTDTQYF
TGTGCCAGCAGCTTAGCGTCGACTAGCGGGGGCACAGATACGCAGTATTTT
>TRBJ2-3|TRBV11-2|TRBD2|-
CASSFSGDSTDTQYF
TGTGCCAGCAGCTTTAGCGGGGATAGCACAGATACGCAGTATTTT
>TRBJ2-7|TRBV4-1|TRBD2|-
CASSQDKPSGGGEQYF
TGCGCCAGCAGCCAAGATAAGCCTAGCGGGGGAGGGGAGCAGTACTTC
>TRBJ2-1|TRBV7-3|-|-
CASSLKTYNEQFF
TGTGCCAGCAGCTTGAAGACTTACAATGAGCAGTTCTTC
>TRBJ1-5|TRBV19|-|-
CASTLGSLSGQPQHF
TGTGCCAGTACCCTCGGCAGTCTAAGTGGGCAGCCCCAGCATTTT
>TRBJ2-7|TRBV4-1|TRBD1|-
CASSQGGDRPYEQYF
TGCGCCAGCAGCCAAGGAGGGGACAGACCCTACGAGCAGTACTTC
>TRBJ2-2|TRBV11-2|TRBD2|-
CASSATGGGGTGELFF
TGTGCCAGCAGCGCAACTGGCGGGGGAGGCACCGGGGAGCTGTTTTTT
>TRBJ2-1|TRBV27|TRBD2|-
CASSSGTSGRGQFF
TGTGCCAGCAGTTCCGGGACTAGCGGGAGGGGGCAGTTCTTC
>TRBJ2-7|TRBV19|-|-
CASSLLGGAYEQYF
TGTGCCAGTAGCCTCCTAGGGGGGGCCTACGAGCAGTACTTC
>TRBJ1-5|TRBV5-5|-|few
CASSLGQAYYQPQHF
TGTGCCAGCAGCTTGGGACAAGCGTACTATCAGCCCCAGCATTTT
>TRBJ1-2|TRBV7-8|TRBD1|-
CASRGTGVFYGYTF
TGTGCCAGCAGGGGGACAGGGGTCTTCTATGGCTACACCTTC
>TRBJ2-7|TRBV10-1|TRBD1|-
CASSEGRDSRSYEQYF
TGCGCCAGCAGTGAAGGTCGGGACAGTCGCTCCTACGAGCAGTACTTC
>TRBJ1-1|TRBV14|-|-
CASSPYLRSATNTEAFF
TGTGCCAGCAGCCCTTATCTAAGGTCAGCGACGAACACTGAAGCTTTCTTT